This T cell receptor (beta chain) emerged from a study of tumor-infiltrating lymphocytes in oesophageal squamous cell carcinoma (TCRdb year 2016). The CDR3 covers 13 residues, taking in both the cysteine and the phenylalanine. The DNA shown is the 39-base CDR3, in frame from base 1. The germline V gene (reference sequence) yields WNHNN for CDR1 and SYGVQD for CDR2. Trimmed from V: 11 bases; trimmed from J: 3 bases; junction bases lacking a gene match: 8. Libraries came from PCR. TCRdb names Illumina HiSeq 2000 as the instrument used. The public reads were reanalyzed by TCRdb: fastp trimming at Q25, MiXCR alignment, in-frame beta chains only. Rows are unified per CDR3 protein, each entry keeping the most common DNA and genes. Counted in this sample were roughly 20,000 distinct CDR3 sequences; 39% of them appeared once. The top ten hold just under 20% of the sample. This clonotype occurred many times. The antigen this receptor binds is unknown. Nothing much larger sits one base from this clone, and base qualities are not available.

The sequence joins TRBV10-1 to TRBJ2-3; TRBD2 lines up with 7 middle nucleotides. The source is a male donor with esophageal squamous cell carcinoma. Sequencing was performed on esophageal tumor tissue. DNA sequence: TGCGCCCCCAGGGAGGGTTGGACAGATACGCAGTATTTT. Its amino acids are CAPREGWTDTQYF.